The source of this T cell receptor beta chain is a study of regulatory T cells in long-lasting Graves disease (dated by TCRdb to about 2021). Notes on the research overall: In the newly diagnosed Graves' disease group, patients had been taking antithyroid drugs for less than 3 months. This study used TCR sequencing and RNA sequencing of peripheral blood to compare persistent Graves' disease patients against newly diagnosed Graves' disease patients. The study was registered as a clinical trial and conducted in China. TCR sequencing covered roughly 13 persistent and around 20 newly diagnosed Graves' disease patients, around 35 samples in total. What the authors observed across the whole study: Because the primary lesion, thyroid tissue, could not be accessed, the study looked at peripheral blood alone. A larger number of public clonotypes was shared among persistent patients (about 2,700) than among newly diagnosed patients (approximately 930). Only the TCR beta chain was sequenced and analyzed. As a limitation, the authors acknowledged that the small sample size may reduce accuracy. Lower TCR Shannon entropy and fewer highly expanded clones were observed in persistent Graves' disease patients than in newly diagnosed patients, which suggested clonal expansion.

Taken with the paper, the label for time point translates to: newly diagnosed GD, antithyroid drugs for less than 3 months. For both TCR sequencing and RNA sequencing, RNA was extracted from PBMCs using TRIzol. Graves' disease was diagnosed according to American Thyroid Association guidelines. Patients for the study were recruited at an endocrinology department in Xi'an, China. Each patient gave 7 to 9.5 milliliters of peripheral blood, collected in an EDTA anticoagulant tube. Ficoll Paque Plus density gradient separation was used to isolate PBMCs, and no further T cell sorting was performed. RNA quality was checked with an Agilent 2100 Bioanalyzer and agarose gel, and concentration with a NanoDrop 2000. At least ten counts were recorded for this clonotype. Its specific antigen is unknown. No much larger clone is present one base from it, and per-base qualities are unavailable. Library method: multiplex PCR. Sequencing relied on an Illumina HiSeq 4000. iRepertoire HTBI primers and Arm-PCR amplification of CDR3 regions were used to construct TCR beta libraries. PCR products were gel purified before sequencing. The published analysis was carried out like this. Across samples, roughly 60 TRBV and 15 or so TRBJ segments were identified and used for gene usage analysis of CDR3 amino acid clonotypes. Filtered high-quality paired reads were merged into contigs using COPE and FqMerger. BLAST was used to align contigs to IMGT TRBV, TRBD and TRBJ reference genes, and CDR3 was defined according to IMGT. Any clonotype with a frequency above 0.1% was classified as a highly expanded clone. Shannon entropy served as the measure of repertoire diversity, while the Gini coefficient captured V-J evenness. Public clonotypes were defined as clonotypes shared by more than one individual. TCRdb trimmed public reads at Q25 via fastp, called clones via MiXCR and kept in-frame beta chains. Under each unique CDR3 protein, matching rows form one entry showing the most common genes and DNA. TCRdb's processing, not the study's, gives the V and J calls here. The sample table records 530,000 or so distinct CDR3 sequences; around 15% of these occur just once. The ten biggest clones cover approximately 12% of the sample.

The same sample was also studied in work on T cells in Graves' hyperthyroidism and ophthalmopathy. The second source states: Stable Graves' hyperthyroidism was defined as no progression to ophthalmopathy during 18 months of follow-up. Hyperthyroidism patients were newly diagnosed, had a disease duration of under 2 months, and were aged 18 to 65 years. Patients with uncontrolled infections, other autoimmune diseases, pregnancy or lactation were excluded. Diagnoses were based on clinical symptoms, serum thyroxine and TRAb, thyroid ultrasound and orbital computed tomography. A first-round RT-PCR of the TCR CDR3 used the HTBI primer set with the Qiagen OneStep RT-PCR kit. Most expanded thyroid clonotypes (frequency above 0.001) were also detected in blood, a finding suggesting that blood repertoires may reflect thyroid immune responses. A 13 V-J signature model separated ophthalmopathy from stable hyperthyroidism, with roughly 88% sensitivity and approximately 81% specificity in cross-validation and 80%/75% in testing. In validation, the model predicted progression to ophthalmopathy with about 71% sensitivity and about 72% specificity, a median of 6.5 months before onset. To identify TCR V-J signatures that set the groups apart, the researchers used a discovery cohort of 95 to 100 patients, made up of 43 with Graves' ophthalmopathy and some 56 with stable Graves' hyperthyroidism. An independent validation cohort of around 19 hyperthyroidism patients and over 15 patients who later progressed to ophthalmopathy tested prospective prediction of ophthalmopathy. The approximately 100 discovery patients were divided at random into training and test sets in a 7:3 ratio. The study also compared thyroid tissue and blood T-cell repertoires from about 6 Graves' hyperthyroidism patients. After sampling, hyperthyroidism patients received methimazole starting at 30 mg daily, and ophthalmopathy patients received high-dose intravenous methylprednisolone. The libraries were constructed in a second round of multiplex PCR and then size-selected and purified. Libraries were sequenced paired-end with 100 bp reads on an Illumina HiSeq2000. Raw data were processed with SOAPnuke, discarding reads with adapters, uncalled bases, mean Phred below 15, or no exact constant-primer or identifier match. High-quality paired reads were merged using COPE v1.2.5, and each unique nucleotide sequence was defined as a clonotype. MiTCR v1.1 was used to align the clonotypes against IMGT TRBV, TRBD and TRBJ reference segments. Analysis was restricted to V-J combinations with a frequency above 0.0001, which covered approximately 99% of repertoires. A TCS score was defined as the ratio of F50 (clonal expansion) to E x V (chaos), with BLOSUM62-based TCRdist applied between CDR3 peptides within each V-J. Welch's t-statistics and random forest reduced fewer than 600 V-J features to 13, which were used in a naive Bayes classifier (R e1071). Sample size was not statistically predetermined, and blinding of investigators to group allocation was not performed. TCR Vbeta CDR3 sequencing of 130 to 150 peripheral blood samples (under 45 ophthalmopathy, around 80 hyperthyroidism and roughly 17 progressor patients) is reported in the paper.

This receptor was identified in a man in his late teens or twenties with Graves disease. Donor details come from another sample of the same person, matched by shared clones. The specimen comprised peripheral blood mononuclear cells (PBMCs), sampled at new diagnosis, from a patient treated with antithyroid drugs.

The CDR3 region reads CASSQISGTSGRGSTGELFF. The nucleotide sequence reads as follows: TGTGCCAGCAGCCAAATATCCGGGACTAGCGGGAGAGGTTCCACCGGGGAGCTGTTTTTT. The chain couples TRBV3-1 to TRBJ2-2, and TRBD2 matches 14 of the central bases. The CDR1 and CDR2 encoded by the germline V gene (reference sequence) are LGHDT and YNNKEL. Trimmed from V: 2 bases; trimmed from J: 4 bases; junction bases lacking a gene match: 12. The CDR3 goes from the cysteine to the phenylalanine over 20 residues. The only DNA kept is the CDR3, 60 bases in frame from the first base.